The TCR beta chain described here comes from a study of cytotoxic CD8 clonotypes in ibrutinib-treated CLL. In the study overall: Response sampling took place at median 12 months of treatment, range 6 to 36.

Data came from immunoSEQ multiplex PCR; TCRdb stores just in-frame clones and leaves some out. The top ten clones hold roughly 6.4% of a sample with approximately 190,000 clones, 65% to 80% of them seen once. V gave up 4 bases and J gave up 8 bases, with 23 bases separating them. This CDR3 region has 16 residues. Germline CDR1 SGHAT, CDR2 FQNNGV. The chain uses TRBV11-2 and TRBJ1-2, with D unresolved. The receptor comes from a human donor with chronic lymphocytic leukemia. The sample was PBMCs, taken after 12 months of ibrutinib treatment. Here the CDR3 reads CASSSPPSPAEGGYTF. The CDR3 DNA reads TGTGCCAGCAGCTCCCCTCCCTCTCCTGCCGAGGGCGGCTACACCTTC.